The 14 T cell receptor beta chains in this list originate from one sample, sequenced in a study of blood T cell repertoires in COVID-19. Libraries were prepared by immunoSEQ multiplex PCR; TCRdb keeps only in-frame clonotypes and omits some of them. The sample consists of 200,000 to 250,000 clones, roughly 80% of them appearing once. Sequenced sample: peripheral blood. All receptors derive from a woman aged 25 to 45 who had recovered from COVID-19.

The gene calls are TRBV28 and TRBJ1-3; D is possibly TRBD1 (6 bases). The ends were cut back, 3 bases at V and 11 bases at J, with 17 bases in the middle. CDR3 length: 14 residues. Germline V gene lookup returns CDR1 MDHEN and CDR2 SYDVKM. For the CDR3, the DNA is TGTGCCAGCAGTTTGATCGAGGGGGTGAAGTCCATATATTTT. It translates to CASSLIEGVKSIYF.

V gene TRBV4-1 combines with J gene TRBJ2-5, with TRBD2 matching 8 bases. The CDR3 runs 16 residues. V shed 4 bases, J shed 2 bases, and the junction held 9 bases outside the gene matches. Germline V gene data show CDR1 as MGHRA and CDR2 as YSYEKL. DNA of the CDR3: TGCGCCAGCAGCCCGGGGCGGGGGGAAATTCAAGAGACCCAGTACTTC. Its protein is CASSPGRGEIQETQYF.

This clone was counted a few times. The rearrangement joins TRBV18 to TRBJ2-7; 9 bases are a match to TRBD1. The CDR3 is made up of 15 amino acids. With V trimmed by 6 bases and J by 0 bases, 6 bases remained unmatched. Germline V gene data show CDR1 as KGHSH and CDR2 as LQKENI. CDR3 sequence reads: CASSPGQGLSYEQYF. The CDR3 coding sequence is TGTGCCAGCTCCCCCGGACAGGGGCTCTCCTACGAGCAGTACTTC.

The chain recombines TRBV27 with TRBJ2-1; the match to TRBD1 covers 10 bases. CDR3 size: 14 residues. CDR1 is MNHEY and CDR2 is SMNVEV in the germline V gene (reference sequence). V shed 7 bases and J 8 bases; nucleotides not matched to a gene: 8. Written as DNA, the CDR3 is TGTGCCAGCACCTTAGGGACAGGGGACGATGAGCAGTTCTTC. Amino acids: CASTLGTGDDEQFF.

The DNA of the CDR3 is TGTGCCAGCAGTGAGGGACAGGGCCCCCACGAGCAGTACTTC. This encodes CASSEGQGPHEQYF. The chain uses TRBV2 and TRBJ2-7; TRBD1 matches 9 bases. The V gene end was trimmed by 3 bases and the J gene end by 5 bases; junction bases not matched to a gene: 5. Germline V CDR1 and CDR2: SNHLY, FYNNEI. The CDR3 runs 14 residues. Supplemented by reference TRBV2 and TRBJ2-7, the full variable domain reads EPEVTQTPSHQVTQMGQEVILRCVPISNHLYFYWYRQILGQKVEFLVSFYNNEISEKSEIFDDQFSVERPDGSNFTLKIRSTKLEDSAMYFCASSEGQGPHEQYFGPGTRLTVT.

The rearrangement links TRBV6-5 to TRBJ1-1; the match to TRBD1 covers 7 bases. V was pared by 0 bases and J by 1 base, with 5 bases of the junction left unmatched. This CDR3 comprises 16 residues. The germline V gene encodes CDR1 MNHEY and CDR2 SVGAGI. This chain's CDR3 is CASSYSTGQWNTEAFF. The CDR3 coding sequence is TGTGCCAGCAGTTACTCGACAGGGCAGTGGAACACTGAAGCTTTCTTT.

V is TRBV18 and J is TRBJ2-7; 7 bases match TRBD1. Unmatched junction bases numbered 10, after V lost 5 bases and J lost 0 bases. The CDR3 runs to 16 residues. The germline gives CDR1 KGHSH, CDR2 LQKENI. The CDR3 DNA is TGTGCCAGCTCATTTCGACAGGGCCCTAGCTCCTACGAGCAGTACTTC. As protein: CASSFRQGPSSYEQYF.

Concerning this clone itself: Other nucleotide sequences in the sample specify the same CDR3. The chain has TRBV28 and TRBJ1-2; 7 nucleotides align to TRBD1. The CDR3 runs 13 residues. CDR1 is MDHEN and CDR2 is SYDVKM in the germline V gene. V was clipped by 3 bases and J by 4 bases; unmatched bases: 2. DNA of the CDR3: TGTGCCAGCAGTTTGGGACAGCCCTATGGCTACACCTTC. Its translation is CASSLGQPYGYTF.

The genes are TRBV27 and TRBJ2-5; 10 nucleotides agree with TRBD2. This CDR3 comprises 15 residues. V was pared by 5 bases and J by 5 bases, with 8 bases of the junction left unmatched. Germline values: CDR1 MNHEY, CDR2 SMNVEV (reference sequence). CDR3 sequence (DNA): TGTGCCAGCAGTGCACTAGCGGGATGGGAGGAGACCCAGTACTTC. It yields the protein CASSALAGWEETQYF.

This clone was found many times. V and J are TRBV21-1 and TRBJ2-1; the table's D gene call, TRBD1, was not cross checked with the DNA. TRBV21-1 is a pseudogene locus. The CDR3 has 19 residues. CDR3 coding DNA: TGTGCCAGCAGCCCCCGGGACAGGGGCCGGGAGGGCCATTACAATGAGCAGTTCTTC. Protein sequence: CASSPRDRGREGHYNEQFF.

The chain recombines TRBV11-2 with TRBJ1-2, with 7 bases identical to TRBD1. Losses at the gene ends were 5 bases for V and 4 bases for J; bases not matched to a gene: 10. Per germline, CDR1 SGHAT and CDR2 FQNNGV. CDR3 length: 15 amino acids. This CDR3 reads CASSLNPGQAYGYTF. CDR3 bases: TGTGCCAGCAGCCTCAACCCCGGACAGGCCTATGGCTACACCTTC.

This clone was picked up one time. This chain links TRBV10-3 with TRBJ2-6; 8 bases match TRBD1. Germline CDR1 ENHRY, CDR2 SYGVKD. The CDR3 loop spans 13 amino acids. The trim removed 4 bases at V and 13 bases at J, leaving 6 bases unmatched. The CDR3 sequence is CAISVGTGGVLTF. CDR3 nucleotide sequence: TGTGCCATCAGTGTGGGGACAGGAGGTGTCCTGACTTTC.

V gene TRBV12-3 or TRBV12-4 combines with J gene TRBJ2-5; the match to TRBD1 covers 9 bases. The J segment lost 4 bases and the V segment lost 8 bases, leaving 5 bases of the junction unmatched. The CDR3 runs 13 residues. CDR3 sequence: CASRGTGIETQYF. Written as DNA, the CDR3 is TGTGCCAGCCGGGGGACAGGGATAGAGACCCAGTACTTC.

The chain uses TRBV28 and TRBJ2-7, with 8 bases lining up with TRBD1. CDR1 is MDHEN, CDR2 SYDVKM, per germline. V dropped 7 bases and J dropped 2; count of bases not matched to a gene: 4. This CDR3 has 13 amino acids. In DNA form, the CDR3 reads TGTGCCAGCAACACAGGGGGTCCCTACGAGCAGTACTTC. Its protein product is CASNTGGPYEQYF.